The sequence of this T cell receptor beta chain was determined in a study of T cells in Graves' hyperthyroidism and ophthalmopathy. Study conclusions and caveats: Ophthalmopathy was identified by the model a median approximately 6.9 months ahead of onset. Among thyroid clonotypes expanded above 0.001, most also appeared in blood.

Amplification yielded TCR beta CDR3 regions, with RNA transcripts as the source. HTBI primers were used for first-round RT-PCR of the TCR CDR3. TCRdb ran MiXCR on the multiplex PCR reads and lists one entry per CDR3 protein. The data hold 250,000 to 300,000 distinct CDR3 sequences, with roughly 13% observed a single time. V dropped 1 base and J dropped 1 base, with 11 bases sitting between them. The germline V gene encodes CDR1 DFQATT and CDR2 SNEGSKA (reference sequence). CDR3 length equals 15 residues. Patients aged 18 to 65 with hyperthyroidism were newly diagnosed, with duration under 2 months. This clonotype was detected ten times or more. What it binds is not known.

The sequenced material came from blood. The chain has TRBV20-1 and TRBJ2-4; no reliable D call. The receptor was derived from a middle-aged woman with Graves' hyperthyroidism. CDR3 nucleotide sequence: TGCAGTGCTAGAGCCTCAACCGGGGCCAAAAACATTCAGTACTTC. As protein: CSARASTGAKNIQYF.